The 15 T cell receptor beta chains below were found in one sample sequenced in a study of blood T cell repertoires in COVID-19. Measured with immunoSEQ multiplex PCR; TCRdb has only the in-frame clones, and not every one. The data hold about 67,000 clones, with around 90% observed a single time. The specimen was peripheral blood. Every receptor here comes from a woman aged 80 or older with acute or convalescent COVID-19.

As DNA, the CDR3 is TGTGCCAGCAGCCAAGGGGGCGCTTACACTGAAGCTTTCTTT. Translating it yields CASSQGGAYTEAFF. This chain links TRBV28 with TRBJ1-1; 7 nucleotides agree with TRBD1. Per germline, CDR1 MDHEN and CDR2 SYDVKM. The CDR3 runs to 14 residues. The junction had 7 bases not matched to a gene; V was cut back by 6 bases and J by 3 bases.

The rearrangement uses TRBV29-1 and TRBJ2-1; TRBD2 matches 12 bases. Germline loops: CDR1 SQVTM, CDR2 ANQGSEA. V lost 4 bases to trimming and J lost 0 bases; unmatched junction nucleotides: 4. This CDR3 comprises 16 residues. CDR3 loop: CSVGTSGMSSYNEQFF. CDR3 nucleotide sequence: TGCAGCGTTGGGACTAGCGGGATGAGCTCCTACAATGAGCAGTTCTTC.

The CDR3, as DNA: TGTGCCGGCAGACAAGAATATAATTCACCCCTCCACTTT. Encoded protein: CAGRQEYNSPLHF. The V and J genes are TRBV10-3 and TRBJ1-6; D is unresolved. The germline gives CDR1 ENHRY, CDR2 SYGVKD. V lost 11 bases, J lost 4 bases, and 12 bases lay in between. There are 13 residues in the CDR3.

The CDR3 region has the DNA TGTGCCAGCAGCTTAAGGCGGTTGTCGAACACCGGGGAGCTGTTTTTT. This encodes CASSLRRLSNTGELFF. The chain combines TRBV11-2 with TRBJ2-2; D ambiguous. Trimming removed 2 bases from V and 0 bases from J, with 10 bases in between. Germline-derived CDR1 and CDR2 are SGHAT and FQNNGV. The CDR3 runs to 16 residues.

V usage is TRBV4-1 and J usage is TRBJ2-7, with TRBD1 identical over 10 bases. The length of the CDR3 is 15 residues. V lost 2 bases to trimming and J lost 2 bases; unmatched junction nucleotides: 3. Germline CDR1 and CDR2: MGHRA and YSYEKL. The CDR3 protein is CASSQSGTGAYEQYF. DNA for the CDR3: TGCGCCAGCAGCCAATCCGGGACAGGGGCCTACGAGCAGTACTTC.

V usage is TRBV3-1 (or the pseudogene TRBV3-2) and J usage is TRBJ1-4; 9 bases align to TRBD1. Germline V gene data show CDR1 as LGHDT and CDR2 as YNNKEL (reference sequence). J lost 7 bases, V lost 5 bases, and 14 bases had no gene match. This CDR3 is built from 17 residues. The CDR3 region has the DNA TGTGCCAGCAGCGTAACCGGGACAGGGTGGAGGGGTGAAAAACTGTTTTTT. Translating it yields CASSVTGTGWRGEKLFF.

The chain recombines TRBV3-1 (or the pseudogene TRBV3-2) with TRBJ2-5; 14 nucleotides line up with TRBD2. The CDR3 spans 18 residues. Germline-derived CDR1 and CDR2 are LGHDT and YNNKEL (reference sequence). The trim removed 0 bases at V and 0 bases at J, leaving 3 bases unmatched. DNA of the CDR3: TGTGCCAGCAGCCAAGATTGGGGACTAGCGGGGGACCAAGAGACCCAGTACTTC. Translated, it gives CASSQDWGLAGDQETQYF.

The V gene is TRBV2, the J gene TRBJ1-5, with a weak D call TRBD1 (6 bases). The germline V and J ends were trimmed by 3 bases and 0 bases, with 9 bases remaining between them. The CDR3 runs 15 residues. The V gene's germline CDR1 is SNHLY and CDR2 FYNNEI. The CDR3 is CASSETGHSNQPQHF. As DNA, the CDR3 is TGTGCCAGCAGTGAGACAGGCCATAGCAATCAGCCCCAGCATTTT.

The chain recombines TRBV5-6 with TRBJ1-2, with 10 nucleotides matching TRBD1. Germline CDR1 reads SGHDT; CDR2 reads YYEEEE. J lost 4 bases, V lost 3 bases, and 9 bases had no gene match. The CDR3 totals 16 residues. CDR3 amino acids: CASSSRDRGWSYGYTF. The DNA of the CDR3 is TGTGCCAGCAGCTCCCGGGACAGGGGCTGGAGCTATGGCTACACCTTC.

The gene calls are TRBV4-1 and TRBJ1-2; 7 nucleotides agree with TRBD1. Germline CDR1 and CDR2: MGHRA and YSYEKL. CDR3 length equals 14 residues. V was clipped by 3 bases and J by 5 bases; unmatched bases: 6. The CDR3 spells CASSHTGTEYGYTF. As DNA, the CDR3 is TGCGCCAGCAGCCACACCGGGACAGAATATGGCTACACCTTC.

The chain has TRBV6-2 or TRBV6-3 and TRBJ1-1; maybe TRBD1 (6 bases). Germline-derived CDR1 and CDR2 are MNHEY and SVGEGT. The CDR3 extends over 15 amino acids. With 8 bases removed from V and 0 bases from J, the gap between germline ends came to 16 bases. CDR3 sequence: CASRPGQIMNTEAFF. For the CDR3, the DNA is TGTGCCAGCCGCCCGGGACAAATTATGAACACTGAAGCTTTCTTT.

The count of this clone is one. This chain uses TRBV6-5 with TRBJ1-1, with D perhaps matching TRBD1 (5 bases). V lost 2 bases and J 6 bases, leaving 16 bases between the germline ends. Germline-derived CDR1 and CDR2 are MNHEY and SVGAGI. CDR3 length: 15 amino acids. The CDR3 spells CASSYKGLLAPEAFF. Written as DNA, the CDR3 is TGTGCCAGCAGTTACAAGGGGTTGTTGGCCCCTGAAGCTTTCTTT.

This chain joins TRBV21-1 and TRBJ2-3; the table's D call, TRBD2, was not checked against the DNA. TRBV21-1 represents a pseudogene. This CDR3 is built from 14 residues. The CDR3 DNA sequence: TGTGCCAGGACCGACTCCGGCCCCACAGATACGCAGTATTTT. Encoded protein: CARTDSGPTDTQYF.

The V gene is TRBV4-2, the J gene TRBJ2-1; perhaps TRBD2 as D (7 bases). From germline, CDR1 is LGHNA and CDR2 YNFKEQ. The CDR3 has 17 residues. Trimming cost V 3 bases and J 5 bases, with 20 bases left between them. This CDR3 is CASSQRGGGRFNNEQFF. CDR3 coding DNA: TGTGCCAGCAGCCAGAGAGGGGGGGGGCGGTTTAACAATGAGCAGTTCTTC.

The V and J genes are TRBV14 and TRBJ1-1, with 10 positions matching TRBD1. The CDR3 covers 15 residues. The germline V gene has CDR1 SGHDN and CDR2 FVKESK. The ends lost 3 bases at V and 5 bases at J; junction bases unmatched: 6. The CDR3 region is CASSQPGQGLTEAFF. CDR3 nucleotide sequence: TGTGCCAGCAGCCAGCCGGGACAGGGGCTTACTGAAGCTTTCTTT.